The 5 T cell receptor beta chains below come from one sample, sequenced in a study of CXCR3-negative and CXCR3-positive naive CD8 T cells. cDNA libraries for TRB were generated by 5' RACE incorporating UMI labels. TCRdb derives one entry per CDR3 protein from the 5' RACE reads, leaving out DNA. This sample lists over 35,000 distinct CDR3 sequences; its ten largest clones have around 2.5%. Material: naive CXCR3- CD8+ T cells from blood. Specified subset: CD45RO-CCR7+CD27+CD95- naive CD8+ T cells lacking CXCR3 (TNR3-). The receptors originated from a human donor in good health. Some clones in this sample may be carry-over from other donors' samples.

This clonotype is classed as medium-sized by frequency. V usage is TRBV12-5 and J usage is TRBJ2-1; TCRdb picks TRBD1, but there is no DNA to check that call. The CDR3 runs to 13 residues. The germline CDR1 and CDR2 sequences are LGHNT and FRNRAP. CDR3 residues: CASGQEDYNEQFF.

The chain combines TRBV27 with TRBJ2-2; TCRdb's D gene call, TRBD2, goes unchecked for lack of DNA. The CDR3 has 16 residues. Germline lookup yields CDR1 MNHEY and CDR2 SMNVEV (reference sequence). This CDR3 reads CASRTASGVFPGELFF.

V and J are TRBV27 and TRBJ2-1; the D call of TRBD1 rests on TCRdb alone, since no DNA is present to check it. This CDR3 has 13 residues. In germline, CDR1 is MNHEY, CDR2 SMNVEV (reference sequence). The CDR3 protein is CASSLGQINEQFF.

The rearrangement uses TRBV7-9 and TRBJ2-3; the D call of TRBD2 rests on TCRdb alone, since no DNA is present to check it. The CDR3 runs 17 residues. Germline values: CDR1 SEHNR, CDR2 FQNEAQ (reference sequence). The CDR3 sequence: CASSPPSTSWLTDTQYF.

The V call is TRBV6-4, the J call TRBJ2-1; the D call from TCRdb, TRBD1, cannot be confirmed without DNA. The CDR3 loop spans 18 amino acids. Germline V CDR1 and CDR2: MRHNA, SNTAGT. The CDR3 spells CASSDSGGAGTLYNEQFF.